Below, one TCR beta chain is given with its context. TCRdb keeps only in-frame clones here, not all; method: immunoSEQ multiplex PCR. Of around 99,000 clones in the sample, 90% to 95% are singletons; the top ten hold about 12%. The sample comes from a study of T cell responses to AZD1222 COVID-19 vaccine. Germline loops: CDR1 MDHEN, CDR2 SYDVKM. Trimming pared 5 bases from V and 4 bases from J, leaving 14 bases between. This CDR3 comprises 14 residues. The clonotype comes from an adult in good health. Material: peripheral blood, obtained on day 0 of AZD1222 vaccination. This chain uses TRBV28 with TRBJ1-2; D unresolved. The CDR3 DNA reads TGTGCCAGCAGTCTTCCCGGGGTCGCCTATGGCTACACCTTC. Translation: CASSLPGVAYGYTF.